The clone carrying this TCR beta chain has only a few counts. Its cognate antigen is unknown. One entry per CDR3 protein results from TCRdb running MiXCR on the RT-PCR reads. The repertoire holds 650,000 to 850,000 distinct CDR3 sequences, with approximately 15% as singletons. The data are from a study of response to subunit inactivated influenza vaccine. General study findings and limits: Each seasonal flu vaccination may recruit only limited new T cells, authors suggested.

Sequenced material: PBMCs from blood, taken approximately 15 days before vaccination. This clonotype originated in a man aged 50-60 years who received an inactivated influenza vaccine.

The chain's CDR3 is CSARGLRDINYEQYF. The CDR3 DNA reads TGCAGTGCTAGAGGACTCCGGGACATTAACTACGAGCAGTACTTC. V is TRBV20-1 and J is TRBJ2-7, with D tentatively TRBD1 (6 bases). V was trimmed by 1 base and J by 3 bases, leaving 16 bases between them. Germline V gene data show CDR1 as DFQATT and CDR2 as SNEGSKA (reference sequence). The CDR3 length is 15 residues.